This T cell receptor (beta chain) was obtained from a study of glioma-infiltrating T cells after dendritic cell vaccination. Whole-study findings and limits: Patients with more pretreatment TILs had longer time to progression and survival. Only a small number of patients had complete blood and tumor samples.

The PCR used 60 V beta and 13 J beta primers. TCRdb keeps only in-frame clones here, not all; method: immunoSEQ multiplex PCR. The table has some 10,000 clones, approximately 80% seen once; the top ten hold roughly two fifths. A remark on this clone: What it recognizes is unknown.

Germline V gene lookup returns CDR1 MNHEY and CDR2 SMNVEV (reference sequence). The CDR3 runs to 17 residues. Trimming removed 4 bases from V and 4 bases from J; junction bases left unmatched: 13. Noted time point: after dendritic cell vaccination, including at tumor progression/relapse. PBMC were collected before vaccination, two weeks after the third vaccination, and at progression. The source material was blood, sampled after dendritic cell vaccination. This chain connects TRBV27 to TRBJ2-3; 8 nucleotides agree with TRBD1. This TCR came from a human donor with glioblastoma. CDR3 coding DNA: TGTGCCAGCAGTTCCTGGACAGGGCTAATGAGCGCAGATACGCAGTATTTT. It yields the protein CASSSWTGLMSADTQYF.